A selection of T cell receptor beta chains follows, all from one sample in a study of blood T cell repertoires in COVID-19. Clones were read by immunoSEQ multiplex PCR, and TCRdb kept only the in-frame ones, dropping some. The table has some 40,000 clones, about 90% seen once. What was sequenced was peripheral blood. These receptors were collected from a woman at least 80 years old with acute or convalescent COVID-19. Both conserved end residues are trimmed from each CDR3.

>TRBV5-6
ASSLPADSSGNTIY
>TRBV9
ASSAQTGGGYEQY
>TRBV5-1
ASSLEQLTDTQY
>TRBV27
ASSLSTGMNGYT
>TRBV19
ASIPGQGTREAF
>TRBV5-1
ASSLAPPPSDEKLF
>TRBV5-8
ASSLEGGTDTQY
>TRBV5-4
ASSLAGIAETQY
>TRBV5-6
ASSLAGSGGANEQF
>TRBV6-1
ASSEGWGLADTQY
>TRBV19
ASRGGGAGNTIY
>TRBV5-8
ASSFESGWYGYT
>TRBV19
ASSRRGMEGNEQF